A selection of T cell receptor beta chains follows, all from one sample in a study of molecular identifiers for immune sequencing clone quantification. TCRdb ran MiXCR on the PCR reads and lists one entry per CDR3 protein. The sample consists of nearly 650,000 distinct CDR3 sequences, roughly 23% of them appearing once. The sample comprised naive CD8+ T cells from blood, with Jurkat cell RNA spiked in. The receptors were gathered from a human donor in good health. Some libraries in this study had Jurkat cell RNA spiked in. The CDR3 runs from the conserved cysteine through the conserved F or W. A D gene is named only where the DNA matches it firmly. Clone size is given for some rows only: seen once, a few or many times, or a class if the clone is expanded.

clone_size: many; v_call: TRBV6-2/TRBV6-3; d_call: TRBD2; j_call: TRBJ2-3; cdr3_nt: TGTGCCAGCAGTTATTCCGGACTAGCGGAGCCGAATACGCAGTATTTT; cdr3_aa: CASSYSGLAEPNTQYF
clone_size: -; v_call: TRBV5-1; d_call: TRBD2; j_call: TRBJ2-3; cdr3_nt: TGCGCCAGCAGCAGCGGACTAGCGGGGCCCCCCACAGATACGCAGTATTTT; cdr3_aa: CASSSGLAGPPTDTQYF
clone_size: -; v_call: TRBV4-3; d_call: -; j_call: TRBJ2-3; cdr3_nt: TGCGCCAGCAGCCAAGACCAACTAGTAGGTGGAGATACGCAGTATTTT; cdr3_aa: CASSQDQLVGGDTQYF
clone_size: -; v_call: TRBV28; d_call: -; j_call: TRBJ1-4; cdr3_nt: TGTGCCAGCAGTTTACTAGACAATACCGGGGAAAAACTGTTTTTT; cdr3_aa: CASSLLDNTGEKLFF
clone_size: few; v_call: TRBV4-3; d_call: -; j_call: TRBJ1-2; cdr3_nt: TGCGCCAGCAGCCAAGATCAAACAGCTAACTATGGCTACACCTTC; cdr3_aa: CASSQDQTANYGYTF
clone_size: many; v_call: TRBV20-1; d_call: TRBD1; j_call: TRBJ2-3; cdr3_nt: TGCAGTGCTAGAGAACAGGGGGCACTACCAGTTGGCACAGATACGCAGTATTTT; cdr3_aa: CSAREQGALPVGTDTQYF
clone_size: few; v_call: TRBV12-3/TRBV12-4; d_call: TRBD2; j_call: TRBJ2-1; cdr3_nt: TGTGCCAGCAGCCCCCCCAGGACTAGCATAGCAGATGAGCAGTTCTTC; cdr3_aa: CASSPPRTSIADEQFF
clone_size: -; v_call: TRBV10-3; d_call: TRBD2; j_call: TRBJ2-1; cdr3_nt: TGTGCCATCAACCCCGGGACTAGTGTTGCCTACAATGAGCAGTTCTTC; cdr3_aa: CAINPGTSVAYNEQFF
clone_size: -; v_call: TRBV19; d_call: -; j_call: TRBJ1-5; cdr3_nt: TGTGCCACCGGGACGGCCACCGGACAGCCCCAGCATTTT; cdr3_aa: CATGTATGQPQHF
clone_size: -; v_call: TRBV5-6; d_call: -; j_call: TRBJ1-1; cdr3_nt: TGTGCCAGCAGCTTGGAAGGGACAACGAACACTGAAGCTTTCTTT; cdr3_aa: CASSLEGTTNTEAFF
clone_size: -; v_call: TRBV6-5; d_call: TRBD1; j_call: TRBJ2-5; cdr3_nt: TGTGCCAGCAGTACCCCAGGGGGGACCCAGTACTTC; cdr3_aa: CASSTPGGTQYF
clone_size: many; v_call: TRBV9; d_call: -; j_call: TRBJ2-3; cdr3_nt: TGTGCCAGCAGCCCACCCCGTCAGACAGATACGCAGTATTTT; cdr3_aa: CASSPPRQTDTQYF
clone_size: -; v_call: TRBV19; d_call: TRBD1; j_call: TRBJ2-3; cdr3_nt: TGTGCCAGTAGGAACCCGGGACAGGGATTCACAGATACGCAGTATTTT; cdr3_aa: CASRNPGQGFTDTQYF
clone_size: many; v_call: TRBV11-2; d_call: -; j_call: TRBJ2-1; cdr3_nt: TGTGCCAGCCTGCTCGGCGACTACCACAATGAGCAGTTCTTC; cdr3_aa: CASLLGDYHNEQFF
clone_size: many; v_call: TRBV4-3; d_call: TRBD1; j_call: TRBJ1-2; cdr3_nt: TGCGCCAGCAGCCCCTCTATGGACAGGGGGATAGGCTATGGCTACACCTTC; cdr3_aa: CASSPSMDRGIGYGYTF
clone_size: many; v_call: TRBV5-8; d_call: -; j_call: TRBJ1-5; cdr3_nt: TGTGCCAGCAGCTTGGTTTGGGCAGGCGATAGCAATCAGCCCCAGCATTTT; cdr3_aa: CASSLVWAGDSNQPQHF
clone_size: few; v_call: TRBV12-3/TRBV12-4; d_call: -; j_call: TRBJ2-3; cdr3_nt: TGTGCCAGCAGTTTAGCCAGGGGTAGCACAGATACGCAGTATTTT; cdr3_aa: CASSLARGSTDTQYF
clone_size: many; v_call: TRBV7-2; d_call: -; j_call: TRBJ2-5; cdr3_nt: TGTGCCAGCAGCTTAGTAAGGGCAGCCCAAGAGACCCAGTACTTC; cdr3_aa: CASSLVRAAQETQYF
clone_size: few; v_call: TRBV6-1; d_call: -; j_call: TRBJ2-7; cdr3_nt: TGTGCCAGCAGTGATTTGGGGTTGGAGCAGTACTTC; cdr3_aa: CASSDLGLEQYF
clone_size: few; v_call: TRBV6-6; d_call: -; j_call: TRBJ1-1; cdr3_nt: TGTGCCAGCAGTTACTCTGTCTTGACAGTAGTAATTGAAGCTTTCTTT; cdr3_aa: CASSYSVLTVVIEAFF
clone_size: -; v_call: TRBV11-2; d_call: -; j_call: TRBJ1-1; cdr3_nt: -; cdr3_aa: CACSLWGQGAIGTFF
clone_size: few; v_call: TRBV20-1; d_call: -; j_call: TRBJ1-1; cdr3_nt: TGCAGTGCCTATAGACAGGAAACGAACACTGAAGCTTTCTTT; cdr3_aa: CSAYRQETNTEAFF
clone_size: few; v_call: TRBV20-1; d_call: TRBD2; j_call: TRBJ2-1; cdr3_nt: TGCAGTGCTAGGCGGGAGGGGGATGAGCAGTTCTTC; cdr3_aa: CSARREGDEQFF
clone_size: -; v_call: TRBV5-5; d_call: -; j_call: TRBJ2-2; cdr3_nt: TGTGCCAGCAGCACGGGCGGCACCGGGGAGCTGTCTTTT; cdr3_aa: CASSTGGTGELSF
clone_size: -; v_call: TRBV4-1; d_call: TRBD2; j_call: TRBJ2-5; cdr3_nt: TGCGCCCGCAGCCATCCCTCGGGGGAGGGGACCCAGTGCTTC; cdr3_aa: CARSHPSGEGTQCF
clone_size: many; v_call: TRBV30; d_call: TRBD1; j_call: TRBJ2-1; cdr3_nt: TGTGCCTGGAGTGAGGGACAGGGGAAGGCCTTC; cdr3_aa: CAWSEGQGKAF
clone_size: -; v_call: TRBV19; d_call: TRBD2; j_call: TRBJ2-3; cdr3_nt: TGTGCCAGTAGTACCGAGCGGGGGGCAGATACGCAGTATTTT; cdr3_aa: CASSTERGADTQYF
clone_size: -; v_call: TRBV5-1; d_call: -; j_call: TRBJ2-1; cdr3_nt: TGCGCCGGCACCCCGGAGGGGCGCAAAGAAAATGAGCAGTTCTTC; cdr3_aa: CAGTPEGRKENEQFF
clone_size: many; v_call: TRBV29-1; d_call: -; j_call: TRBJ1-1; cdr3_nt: TGCAGCGTGGAGGGGAAGAACACTGAAGCTTTCTTT; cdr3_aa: CSVEGKNTEAFF
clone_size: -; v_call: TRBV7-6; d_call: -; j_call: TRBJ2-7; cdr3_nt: TGTGCCAGCAGCTTAAAGGGGCCCGGCTACGAGCAGTACTTC; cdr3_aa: CASSLKGPGYEQYF
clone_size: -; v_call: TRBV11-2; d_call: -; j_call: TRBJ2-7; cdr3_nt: TGTGCCAGCAGCTTAGGAGGGAACGAGCAGGACTTC; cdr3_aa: CASSLGGNEQDF
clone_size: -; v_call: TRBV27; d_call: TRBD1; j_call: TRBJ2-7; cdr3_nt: TGTGCCAGCGCATGGGACAGATCCCACGAGCAGTACTTC; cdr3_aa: CASAWDRSHEQYF
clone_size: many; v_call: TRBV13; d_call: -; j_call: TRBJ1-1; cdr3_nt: TGTGCCAGCAGCTTAGAGGGCTCGAACACTGAAGCTTTCTTT; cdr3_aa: CASSLEGSNTEAFF
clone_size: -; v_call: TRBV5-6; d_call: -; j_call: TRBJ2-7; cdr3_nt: TGTGCCAGCAGCCCTGTGGGGGTGCGTGAGCAGTACTTC; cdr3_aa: CASSPVGVREQYF
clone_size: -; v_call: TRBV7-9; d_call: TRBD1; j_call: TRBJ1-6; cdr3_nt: TGTGCCAGCAGCTCGCGCGGCAGGGGGCGGAATTCACCCCTCCACTTT; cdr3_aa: CASSSRGRGRNSPLHF
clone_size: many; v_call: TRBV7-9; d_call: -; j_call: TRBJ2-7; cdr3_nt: TGTGCCAGCAGCTTACCCGCCCATTACGAGCAGTACTTC; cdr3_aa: CASSLPAHYEQYF
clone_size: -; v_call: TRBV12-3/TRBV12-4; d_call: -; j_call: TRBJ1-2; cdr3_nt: TGTGCCAGCAGTTTGGGCCGTGGCTACACCTTC; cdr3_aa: CASSLGRGYTF
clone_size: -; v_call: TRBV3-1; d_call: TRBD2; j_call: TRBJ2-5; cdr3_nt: TGTGCCAGCAGCCCTACACACGGACTAGCGGGGGGGGAGACCCAGTACTTC; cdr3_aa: CASSPTHGLAGGETQYF
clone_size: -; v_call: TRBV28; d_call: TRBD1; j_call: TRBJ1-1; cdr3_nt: TGTGCCAGCAGTTCCCGGGACAGGGCAGCGGAACTCGCTGAAGCTTTCTTT; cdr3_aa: CASSSRDRAAELAEAFF
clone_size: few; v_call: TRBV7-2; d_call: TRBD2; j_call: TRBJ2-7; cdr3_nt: TGTGCCAGCAGCTTAGTATTAGGGACTAGCGGGAGGGCCGACTACGAGCAGTACTTC; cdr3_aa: CASSLVLGTSGRADYEQYF
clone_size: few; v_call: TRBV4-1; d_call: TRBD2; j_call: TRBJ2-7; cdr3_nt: TGCGCCAGCAGCCAAGATTTAGCTAGCGGACGGGAGCAGTACTTC; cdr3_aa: CASSQDLASGREQYF
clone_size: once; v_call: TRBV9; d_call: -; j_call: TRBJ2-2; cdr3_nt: TGTGCCGGCGGCGTAGCTACTAGCCCTGGAGCCGGGGAGCTGTTTTTT; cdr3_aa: CAGGVATSPGAGELFF
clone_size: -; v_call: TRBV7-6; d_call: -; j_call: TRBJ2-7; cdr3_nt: TGTGCCAGCAGCTTACAGATGGCAAGCCGGGACGGGGTGGGGGAGCAGTACTTC; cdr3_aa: CASSLQMASRDGVGEQYF
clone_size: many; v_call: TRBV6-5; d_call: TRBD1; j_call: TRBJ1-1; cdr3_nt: TGTGCCAGCAGTTACACCGGGGCAGGGGGGAGCACTGAAGCTTTCTTT; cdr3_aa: CASSYTGAGGSTEAFF
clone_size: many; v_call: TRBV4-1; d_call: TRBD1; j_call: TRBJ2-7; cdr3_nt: TGCGCCAGCAGCCAAACAGGGGGCTACGAGCAGTACTTC; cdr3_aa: CASSQTGGYEQYF
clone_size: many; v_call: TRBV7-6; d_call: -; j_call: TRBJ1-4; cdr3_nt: TGTGCCAGCGGGTATCTTACAGTCTCAACTAATGAAAAACTGTTTTTT; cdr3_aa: CASGYLTVSTNEKLFF
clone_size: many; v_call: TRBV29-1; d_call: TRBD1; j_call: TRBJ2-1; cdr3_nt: TGCAGCGTGGGACAGGGTAACAATGAGCAGTTCTTC; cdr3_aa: CSVGQGNNEQFF
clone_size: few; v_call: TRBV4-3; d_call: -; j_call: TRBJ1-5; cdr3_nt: TGCGCCAGCAGCGAAGACATTAGCAATCAGCCCCAGCATTTT; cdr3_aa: CASSEDISNQPQHF
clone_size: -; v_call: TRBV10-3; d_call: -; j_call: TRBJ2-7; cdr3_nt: TGTGCCATCAGTGGGAATCTAAACGAGCAGTACTTC; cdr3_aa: CAISGNLNEQYF
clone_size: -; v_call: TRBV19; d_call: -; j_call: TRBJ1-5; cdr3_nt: TGTGCCAGTAGTATTCCAAGGTCCCAAGCCCAGCATTTT; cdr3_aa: CASSIPRSQAQHF
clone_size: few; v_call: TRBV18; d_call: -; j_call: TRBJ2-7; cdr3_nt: TGTGCCAGCGACCCGGGAAACGCCTACGAGCAGTACTTC; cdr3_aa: CASDPGNAYEQYF
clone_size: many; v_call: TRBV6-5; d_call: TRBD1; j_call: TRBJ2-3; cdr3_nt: TGTGCCAGCAGGCTTCCGGGACAGGATATAGATACGCAGTATTTT; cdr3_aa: CASRLPGQDIDTQYF
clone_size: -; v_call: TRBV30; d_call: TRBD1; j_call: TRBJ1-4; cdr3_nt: TGTGCCTGGAGTACGGGACAGGGAGAAGAAAAACTGTTTTTT; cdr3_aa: CAWSTGQGEEKLFF
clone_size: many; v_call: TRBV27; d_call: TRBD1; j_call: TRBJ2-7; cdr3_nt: TGTGCCAGCAGTCCGGCCGGGACAGGGTCCTACGAGCAGTACTTC; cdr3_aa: CASSPAGTGSYEQYF
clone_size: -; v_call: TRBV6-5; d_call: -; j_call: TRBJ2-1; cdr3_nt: TGTGCCAGCAGTTACTCGTCCGGGGGCTACAATGAGCAGTTCTTC; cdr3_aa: CASSYSSGGYNEQFF
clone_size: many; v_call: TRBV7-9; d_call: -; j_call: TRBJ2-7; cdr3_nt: TGTGCCAGCAGCTCAAACGATCAGGACCCAAAGCCCGCTGGTGAGCAGTACTTC; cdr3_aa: CASSSNDQDPKPAGEQYF
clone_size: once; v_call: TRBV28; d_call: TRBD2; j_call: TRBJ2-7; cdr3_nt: TGTGCCAGCAGTCCCATCTTACTAGCGGGAGCCCACGAGCAGTACTTC; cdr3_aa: CASSPILLAGAHEQYF
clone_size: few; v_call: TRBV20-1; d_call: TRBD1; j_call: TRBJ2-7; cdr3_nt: TGCAGTGCCCCCGGGACAGGGACTTACGAGCAGTACTTC; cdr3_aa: CSAPGTGTYEQYF
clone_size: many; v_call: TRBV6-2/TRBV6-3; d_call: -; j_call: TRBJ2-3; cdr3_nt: TGTGCCAGCAGTTACTCGCCTACCACAGATACGCAGTATTTT; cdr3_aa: CASSYSPTTDTQYF